This TCR beta chain was obtained from a study of blood T cells in healthy people across ages. CDR3 size: 12 residues. Germline CDR1 MNHEY, CDR2 SVGAGI. Remarks on this clonotype: At one end the junction does not follow the germline gene, possibly because of a read error.

Primers used in a second PCR of roughly 6 to 11 cycles were a sample-barcoded 5' primer and a J-beta primer mix. A template-switch adaptor that had 12 random nucleotides put a tag on each cDNA molecule. TCRdb called the 5' RACE reads again in MiXCR, with one record for every CDR3 protein. The table lists 650,000 to 700,000 distinct CDR3 sequences, approximately 52% of them singletons. Sequencing was carried out using blood. The chain combines TRBV6-5 with TRBJ2-1; D gene uncertain. This receptor was identified in an elderly woman in good health. The CDR3: CVSTADGKEQFF. As DNA, the CDR3 is TGTGTCAGCACCGCGGACGGCAAGGAGCAGTTCTTC.